This TCR beta chain emerged from a study of PD-L1 blockade in urothelial cancer. Study as a whole: Intravenous atezolizumab, 1,200 mg every 3 weeks, was begun by patients around 2014. Study-wide points: Pretreatment TCR clonality in blood, when below the median, was predictive of better survival.

About this clone itself: What it binds is unknown.

Time point denoted: pretreatment peripheral blood. Sequencing was performed with immunoSEQ multiplex PCR; in TCRdb, only in-frame clones are kept and a portion is missing. The sample includes under 55,000 clones, about 86% of them seen just once. The germline CDR1 and CDR2 sequences are MNHNS and SASEGT. V dropped 3 bases and J dropped 4 bases, with 6 bases sitting between them. This CDR3 is 12 amino acids long. The source was PBMCs, collected around atezolizumab (anti-PD-L1) treatment. The source of this sequence is a man between 65 and 85 years old with urothelial cancer. V and J are TRBV6-1 and TRBJ2-5, with D hard to call. The CDR3 sequence is CASSEGVETQYF. CDR3 nucleotides: TGTGCCAGCAGTGAGGGCGTAGAGACCCAGTACTTC.